The count of the clone carrying this TCR beta chain is one. Antigen unknown. Produced via immunoSEQ multiplex PCR; TCRdb's table is partial and in-frame only. The table has about 66,000 clones, around nine tenths seen once; the top ten hold approximately 11%. The data belong to a study of PD-L1 blockade in urothelial cancer. Study details: Atezolizumab at 1,200 mg intravenously every 3 weeks was started by patients around 2014. Males with bladder-origin urothelial cancer made up about nine tenths of the roughly 29 patients.

Study-level points and caveats: Better survival was predicted when blood TCR clonality before treatment fell below the median.

The sample's time point: peripheral blood 6 weeks after treatment start. Per-patient samples, pretreatment and on-treatment, numbered 1 to 8. Per the germline V gene, CDR1 is LGHNA and CDR2 is YNFKEQ. Losses at the gene ends were 1 base for V and 4 bases for J; bases not matched to a gene: 6. The CDR3 has 17 residues. V usage is TRBV4-2 and J usage is TRBJ2-1, with 11 bases aligning to TRBD2. This specimen consisted of PBMCs, obtained around atezolizumab (anti-PD-L1) treatment. The sequence was obtained from a man between 60 and 75 years old with urothelial cancer. DNA for the CDR3: TGTGCCAGCAGCCAAGTGGGGACTAGCGGAGGGTACAATGAGCAGTTCTTC. Its protein product is CASSQVGTSGGYNEQFF.